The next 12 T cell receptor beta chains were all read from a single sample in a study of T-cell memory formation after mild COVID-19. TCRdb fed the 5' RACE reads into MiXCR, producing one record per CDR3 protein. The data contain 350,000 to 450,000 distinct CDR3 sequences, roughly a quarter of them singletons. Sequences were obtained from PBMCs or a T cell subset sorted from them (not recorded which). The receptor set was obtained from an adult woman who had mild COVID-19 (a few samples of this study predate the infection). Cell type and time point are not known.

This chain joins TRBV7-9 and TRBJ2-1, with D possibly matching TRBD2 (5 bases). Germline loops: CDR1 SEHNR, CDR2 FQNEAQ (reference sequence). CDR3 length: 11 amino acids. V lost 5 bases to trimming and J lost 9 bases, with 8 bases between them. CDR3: CASSPAVEQFF. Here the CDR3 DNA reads TGTGCCAGCAGCCCAGCGGTTGAGCAGTTCTTC.

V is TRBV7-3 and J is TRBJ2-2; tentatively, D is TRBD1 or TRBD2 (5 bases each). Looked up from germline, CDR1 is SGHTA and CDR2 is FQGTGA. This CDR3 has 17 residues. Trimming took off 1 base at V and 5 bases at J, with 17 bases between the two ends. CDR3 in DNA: TGTGCCAGCAGCTTAAGGTCCGGGACCCTTACAACCGGGGAGCTGTTTTTT. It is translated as CASSLRSGTLTTGELFF. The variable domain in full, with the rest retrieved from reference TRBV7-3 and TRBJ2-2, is GAGVSQTPSNKVTEKGKYVELRCDPISGHTALYWYRQSLGQGPEFLIYFQGTGAADDSGLPNDRFFAVRPEGSVSTLKIQRTERGDSAVYLCASSLRSGTLTTGELFFGEGSRLTVL.

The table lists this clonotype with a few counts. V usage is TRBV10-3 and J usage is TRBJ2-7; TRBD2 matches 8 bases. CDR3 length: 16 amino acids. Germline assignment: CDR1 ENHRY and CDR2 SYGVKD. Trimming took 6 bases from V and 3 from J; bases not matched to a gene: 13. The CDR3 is CAISGGLAASYYEQYF. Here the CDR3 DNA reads TGTGCCATCAGCGGAGGACTAGCCGCATCTTACTACGAGCAGTACTTC.

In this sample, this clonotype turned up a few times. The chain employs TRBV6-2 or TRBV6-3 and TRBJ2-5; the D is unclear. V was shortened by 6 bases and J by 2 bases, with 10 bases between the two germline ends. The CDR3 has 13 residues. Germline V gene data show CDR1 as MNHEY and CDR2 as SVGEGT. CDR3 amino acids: CASRLRNQETQYF. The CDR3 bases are TGTGCCAGCAGATTACGGAATCAAGAGACCCAGTACTTC.

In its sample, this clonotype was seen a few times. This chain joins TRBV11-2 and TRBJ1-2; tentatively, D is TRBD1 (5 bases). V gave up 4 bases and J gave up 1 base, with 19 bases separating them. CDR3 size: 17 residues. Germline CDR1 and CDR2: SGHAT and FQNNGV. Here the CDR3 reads CASSSKFYQGLNYGYTF. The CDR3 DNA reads TGTGCCAGCAGCTCGAAATTCTACCAGGGCCTTAACTATGGCTACACCTTC.

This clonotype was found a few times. The CDR3 bases are TGTGCCAGCAGTGCAGGTTGGACCAATGAGCAGTTCTTC. Its translation: CASSAGWTNEQFF. The rearrangement uses TRBV2 and TRBJ2-1; the D is unclear. V lost 4 bases to trimming and J lost 6 bases, with 10 bases between them. The CDR3 spans 13 residues. CDR1 SNHLY and CDR2 FYNNEI come from the germline V gene. The full variable domain, its missing parts supplied by reference TRBV2 and TRBJ2-1, is EPEVTQTPSHQVTQMGQEVILRCVPISNHLYFYWYRQILGQKVEFLVSFYNNEISEKSEIFDDQFSVERPDGSNFTLKIRSTKLEDSAMYFCASSAGWTNEQFFGPGTRLTVL.

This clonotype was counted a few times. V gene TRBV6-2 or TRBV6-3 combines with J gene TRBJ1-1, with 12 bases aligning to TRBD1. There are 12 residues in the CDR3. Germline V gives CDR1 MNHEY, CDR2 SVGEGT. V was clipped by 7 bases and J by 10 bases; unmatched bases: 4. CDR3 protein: CASTWDRGRAFF. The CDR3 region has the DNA TGTGCCAGCACCTGGGACAGGGGGCGAGCTTTCTTT.

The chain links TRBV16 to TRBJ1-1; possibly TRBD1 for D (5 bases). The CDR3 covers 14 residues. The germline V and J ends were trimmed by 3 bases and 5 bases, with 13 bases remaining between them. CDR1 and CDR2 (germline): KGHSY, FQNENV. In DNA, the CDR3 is TGTGCCAGCAGCCAGACTCAGGGTTGGACTGAAGCTTTCTTT. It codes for CASSQTQGWTEAFF.

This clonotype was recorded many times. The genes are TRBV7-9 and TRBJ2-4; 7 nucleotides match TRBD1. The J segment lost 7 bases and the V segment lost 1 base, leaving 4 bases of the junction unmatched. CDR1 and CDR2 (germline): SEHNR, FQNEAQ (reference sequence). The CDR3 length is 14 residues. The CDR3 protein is CASSLGRGWNIQYF. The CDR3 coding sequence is TGTGCCAGCAGCTTAGGCAGGGGGTGGAACATTCAGTACTTC.

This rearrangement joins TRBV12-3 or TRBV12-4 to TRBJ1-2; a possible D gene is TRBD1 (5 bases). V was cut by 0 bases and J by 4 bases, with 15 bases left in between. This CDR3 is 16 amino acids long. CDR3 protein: CASSLAIARVAYGYTF. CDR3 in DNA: TGTGCCAGCAGTTTAGCCATCGCCAGGGTGGCCTATGGCTACACCTTC.

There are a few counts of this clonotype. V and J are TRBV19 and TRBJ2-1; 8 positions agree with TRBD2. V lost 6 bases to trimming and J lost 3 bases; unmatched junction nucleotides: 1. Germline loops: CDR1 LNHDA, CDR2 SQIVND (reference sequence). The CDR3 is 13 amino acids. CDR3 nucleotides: TGTGCCAGTAGCACTAGCGGCTACAATGAGCAGTTCTTC. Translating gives CASSTSGYNEQFF.

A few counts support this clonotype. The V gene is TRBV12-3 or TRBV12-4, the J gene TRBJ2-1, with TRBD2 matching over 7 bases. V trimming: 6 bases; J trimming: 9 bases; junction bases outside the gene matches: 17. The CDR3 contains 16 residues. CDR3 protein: CASRPYGGSPPGEQFF. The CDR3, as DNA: TGTGCCAGCAGACCCTACGGGGGGAGCCCGCCGGGTGAGCAGTTCTTC.